The clone carrying this T cell receptor beta chain is a singleton in its sample. Followed longitudinally, the Seattle patients had been enrolled during active infection. The data belong to a study of blood T cell repertoires in COVID-19. Background on the study: Italy, Spain and the United States were the sources of the convalescent and acute COVID-19 samples. In each case, the material was cDNA or gDNA derived from T cells, B-cell-depleted T cells, or PBMCs.

J was trimmed by 1 base and V by 6 bases; bases with no gene match: 9. Germline V gene data show CDR1 as SGHTA and CDR2 as FQGTGA. CDR3 size: 17 residues. As originally analysed: Reference gene primer amplification yielded estimated nucleated cell counts. TCRdb's copy holds only in-frame clones and misses some; the assay was immunoSEQ multiplex PCR. V and J calls and clone size are copied from that table; D and trimming were computed from the DNA. Of some 360,000 clones listed, around 87% were seen once; the top ten hold 2.3%. The rearrangement joins TRBV7-3 to TRBJ2-1, with TRBD1 identical over 10 bases. The specimen sequenced was peripheral blood. This TCR derives from a woman aged 55 to 70 with COVID-19, enrolled during active disease. DNA of the CDR3: TGTGCCAGCAGTCTAACCGGGACAGGGGAATCCTACAATGAGCAGTTCTTC. As protein: CASSLTGTGESYNEQFF.